One and the same sample provided the 3 T cell receptor beta chains below, sequenced in a study of T cells in Graves' hyperthyroidism and ophthalmopathy. What was amplified from RNA transcripts were TCR beta CDR3 regions. When the TCR CDR3 underwent first-round RT-PCR, the HTBI primer set was used. TCRdb used MiXCR to reprocess the multiplex PCR reads, holding one entry per CDR3 protein. Of roughly 650,000 distinct CDR3 sequences in the sample, more than 15% were seen once. Sequencing was carried out using blood. The receptors originated from a woman between 40 and 55 years old with Graves' ophthalmopathy.

This clonotype was counted many times. V and J are TRBV29-1 and TRBJ2-7, with a possible D match to TRBD2 (6 bases). CDR3 length: 15 amino acids. Germline CDR1 reads SQVTM; CDR2 reads ANQGSEA. V was trimmed by 7 bases and J by 0 bases, leaving 19 bases between them. CDR3 sequence (DNA): TGCAGCGCAGTCTACTCGGGGACTGACTCCTACGAGCAGTACTTC. It yields the protein CSAVYSGTDSYEQYF.

This clonotype has a handful of counts. Given a much more abundant clone one base away, this may be a read error. This CDR3 reads CSDRDLTRGLNTEAFF. In DNA form, the CDR3 reads TGCAGTGATAGAGATCTTACCAGAGGGTTGAACACTGAAGCTTTCTTT. The chain uses TRBV20-1 and TRBJ1-1; D unresolved. The CDR3 loop spans 16 amino acids. Per the germline V gene, CDR1 is DFQATT and CDR2 is SNEGSKA (reference sequence).

The rearrangement uses TRBV5-1 and TRBJ1-2; TRBD1 matches at 10 bases. V shed 0 bases, J shed 7 bases, and the junction held 6 bases outside the gene matches. The CDR3 runs to 15 residues. Germline CDR1 is SGHRS and CDR2 is YFSETQ. In DNA, the CDR3 is TGCGCCAGCAGCTTGGCTGAGACAGGGGGCTTTGGCTACACCTTC. Translation: CASSLAETGGFGYTF. Variable domain in full (rest from reference TRBV5-1 and TRBJ1-2): KAGVTQTPRYLIKTRGQQVTLSCSPISGHRSVSWYQQTPGQGLQFLFEYFSETQRNKGNFPGRFSGRQFSNSRSEMNVSTLELGDSALYLCASSLAETGGFGYTFGSGTRLTVV.